This T cell receptor (beta chain) was captured in a study of shared clonotypes between healthy human individuals. For the study at large: Each donor had three CD4 naive, three CD4 memory, two CD8 naive and one CD8 memory plate. Study findings and constraints: Even with large depth, rarefaction showed that sorted-subset sequencing was incomplete.

V gave up 4 bases and J gave up 2 bases, with 8 bases separating them. In germline, CDR1 is SGHKS, CDR2 YYEKEE (reference sequence). The CDR3 runs 13 residues. Naive CD8 cells were CD45RO-negative, positively selected for CCR7, excluding terminally differentiated effector memory CD45RA+ cells. Genomic DNA belonging to each subset was distributed in equal measure over several immunoSEQ plates. Here immunoSEQ multiplex PCR was the method, and the copy in TCRdb shows in-frame clones only, minus some. In the table there are about 700,000 clones, about 91% of which are singletons. With respect to this clone: Antigen: not known.

The clonotype originates from a man aged 25-45 years in good health. The chain links TRBV5-5 to TRBJ2-3; D is uncertain. Sample: naive CD8+ T cells sorted from blood. Here the CDR3 DNA reads TGTGCCAGCAGCACGGACCTCACAGATACGCAGTATTTT. Residues: CASSTDLTDTQYF.